The 16 T cell receptor beta chains in this list originate from one sample, sequenced in a study of T-cell memory formation after mild COVID-19. A single record per CDR3 protein comes from TCRdb applying MiXCR to the 5' RACE reads. The sample yields approximately 260,000 distinct CDR3 sequences, around 15% seen once. The sequenced material came from PBMCs or a T cell subset sorted from them (not recorded which). The receptors were sampled from a man between 18 and 35 years old who had mild COVID-19 (a few samples of this study predate the infection). Cell type and time point are not known.

The chain combines TRBV5-6 with TRBJ2-5, with D perhaps assigned TRBD1 or TRBD2 (5 bases each). Germline V gives CDR1 SGHDT, CDR2 YYEEEE. This CDR3 region has 15 residues. Trimming cost V 4 bases and J 7 bases, with 20 bases left between them. CDR3: CASSPGEQVIGTQYF. In nucleotides, the CDR3 is TGTGCCAGCAGCCCCGGGGAACAGGTCATCGGGACCCAGTACTTC.

The J gene is TRBJ1-1, the V gene TRBV4-2; D ambiguous. Germline CDR1 LGHNA, CDR2 YNFKEQ. Between the trimmed V and J ends, which lost 0 bases and 1 base, there was a span of 9 bases. There are 15 residues in the CDR3. The CDR3 here is CASSQEGSWNTEAFF. In nucleotides, the CDR3 is TGTGCCAGCAGCCAAGAGGGTTCGTGGAACACTGAAGCTTTCTTT.

This clonotype was detected ten times or more. This rearrangement joins TRBV5-8 to TRBJ1-5, with D possibly being TRBD1 (6 bases). Germline V gene sequence: CDR1 SGHTS, CDR2 YDEGEE. The CDR3 sequence is 13 residues long. V lost 5 bases to trimming and J lost 4 bases, with 10 bases between them. Written as DNA, the CDR3 is TGTGCCAGCAGTCGGGGGGCTAATCAGCCCCAGCATTTT. This sequence encodes CASSRGANQPQHF.

The rearrangement uses TRBV12-3 or TRBV12-4 and TRBJ1-2; D gene uncertain. The CDR3 contains 12 residues. Trimming left V 5 bases short and J 6 bases short, with 10 bases between. CDR3 in amino acids: CASSQTRDGYTF. CDR3 sequence (DNA): TGTGCCAGCAGTCAGACAAGGGATGGCTACACCTTC.

This chain joins TRBV6-2 or TRBV6-3 and TRBJ2-1, with D perhaps matching TRBD2 (5 bases). V lost 4 bases and J 4 bases, leaving 17 bases between the germline ends. The CDR3 contains 16 residues. Germline loops: CDR1 MNHEY, CDR2 SVGEGT. CDR3 amino acids: CASSWRSGHGYNEQFF. For the CDR3, the DNA is TGTGCCAGCAGTTGGAGGAGCGGCCACGGTTACAATGAGCAGTTCTTC.

This clonotype has just a few counts. The chain is built from TRBV9 and TRBJ2-3, with 7 bases aligning to TRBD2. V shed 0 bases, J shed 5 bases, and the junction held 3 bases outside the gene matches. Germline loops: CDR1 SGDLS, CDR2 YYNGEE. The length of the CDR3 is 14 residues. DNA of the CDR3: TGTGCCAGCAGCGTAGGCAGGGAGGGAGATACGCAGTATTTT. Translation: CASSVGREGDTQYF. Full variable domain (rest looked up from reference TRBV9 and TRBJ2-3): DSGVTQTPKHLITATGQRVTLRCSPRSGDLSVYWYQQSLDQGLQFLIQYYNGEERAKGNILERFSAQQFPDLHSELNLSSLELGDSALYFCASSVGREGDTQYFGPGTRLTVL.

The sample holds one count of this clonotype. V usage is TRBV6-6 and J usage is TRBJ2-1, with D possibly matching TRBD2 (6 bases). CDR1 MNHNY and CDR2 SVGAGI come from the germline V gene (reference sequence). Trimming cost V 6 bases and J 4 bases, with 10 bases left between them. CDR3 length: 13 residues. CDR3 in DNA: TGTGCCAGCAGGCGGGATCAATACAATGAGCAGTTCTTC. Translating gives CASRRDQYNEQFF.

This clonotype was seen only a few times. The rearrangement links TRBV29-1 to TRBJ1-5, with D unclear. The ends were cut back, 6 bases at V and 2 bases at J, with 17 bases in the middle. The CDR3 loop spans 15 amino acids. From germline, CDR1 is SQVTM and CDR2 ANQGSEA. The CDR3 sequence: CSVEKRSRGNQPQHF. For the CDR3, the DNA is TGCAGCGTGGAAAAGAGATCAAGGGGCAATCAGCCCCAGCATTTT.

This clonotype has just a few counts. The rearrangement joins TRBV9 to TRBJ2-1; 8 nucleotides agree with TRBD2. Looked up from germline, CDR1 is SGDLS and CDR2 is YYNGEE. V lost 0 bases and J lost 8; bases outside the gene matches: 10. The CDR3 has 16 residues. The CDR3 sequence: CASSVGPGGRSDEQFF. The CDR3 DNA reads TGTGCCAGCAGCGTAGGACCGGGAGGGAGGTCGGATGAGCAGTTCTTC.

Only a few counts were recorded for this clonotype. This chain joins TRBV5-1 and TRBJ1-6, with TRBD1 identical over 8 bases. V shed 4 bases and J 8 bases; nucleotides not matched to a gene: 5. In germline, CDR1 is SGHRS, CDR2 YFSETQ. This CDR3 comprises 14 residues. The CDR3 is CASSVDRGHSPLHF. CDR3 DNA: TGCGCCAGCAGCGTTGACAGGGGTCATTCACCCCTCCACTTT.

In this sample, this clonotype turned up a few times. This chain connects TRBV25-1 to TRBJ2-5; D remains unclear. Per germline, CDR1 MGHDK and CDR2 SYGVNS. V was shortened by 2 bases and J by 2 bases, with 9 bases between the two germline ends. The CDR3 has 14 residues. The CDR3 region is CASSEGQLQETQYF. CDR3 nucleotide sequence: TGTGCCAGCAGTGAAGGCCAGCTGCAAGAGACCCAGTACTTC.

This clonotype was seen only a few times. This chain links TRBV6-6 with TRBJ2-2; 8 bases fit TRBD2. The CDR3 covers 15 residues. With V trimmed by 5 bases and J by 1 base, 3 bases remained unmatched. The germline V gene has CDR1 MNHNY and CDR2 SVGAGI (reference sequence). The CDR3 reads CASSTRGGNTGELFF. The CDR3 bases are TGTGCCAGCAGTACCCGGGGGGGGAACACCGGGGAGCTGTTTTTT.

The V call is TRBV7-2, the J call TRBJ1-1; 7 bases match TRBD1. In germline, CDR1 is SGHTA, CDR2 FQGNSA. The CDR3 is made up of 16 amino acids. The junction had 11 bases not matched to a gene; V was cut back by 5 bases and J by 2 bases. The CDR3 protein is CASSPRTGWGNTEAFF. CDR3 bases: TGTGCCAGCAGCCCCAGGACAGGATGGGGTAACACTGAAGCTTTCTTT.

This clonotype was seen only a few times. V usage is TRBV7-3 and J usage is TRBJ2-2; either TRBD1 or TRBD2 may supply D (5 bases each). CDR3 size: 14 residues. V gave up 5 bases and J gave up 8 bases, with 15 bases separating them. From germline, CDR1 is SGHTA and CDR2 FQGTGA. The CDR3: CASSRGHRAGELFF. CDR3 in DNA: TGTGCCAGCAGCCGGGGCCACAGAGCAGGGGAGCTGTTTTTT.

The J gene is TRBJ1-2, the V gene TRBV7-2, with D unclear. Germline V gives CDR1 SGHTA, CDR2 FQGNSA. Deletions cut 1 base from V and 1 base from J, with 7 bases between. The CDR3 extends over 14 amino acids. The CDR3 loop reads CASSLGPINYGYTF. The CDR3 bases are TGTGCCAGCAGCTTAGGACCGATTAACTATGGCTACACCTTC.

The V gene is TRBV18, the J gene TRBJ2-5, with D possibly TRBD2 on 7 matching bases. V was clipped by 3 bases and J by 7 bases, with 18 bases between them. CDR1 and CDR2 from the germline V gene are KGHSH and LQKENI. The CDR3 covers 15 residues. In nucleotides, the CDR3 is TGTGCCAGCTCACCTCCCGGGGGGCGGACCGGGACCCAGTACTTC. Translating gives CASSPPGGRTGTQYF.